This T cell receptor (beta chain) was obtained from a study of T cells in Graves' hyperthyroidism and ophthalmopathy. General study findings and limits: For ophthalmopathy, model prediction preceded onset by a median roughly 6.5 months.

This clonotype came up many times. The antigen is unknown. Patients between 18 and 65 years old had hyperthyroidism, newly diagnosed and lasting under 2 months. V was clipped by 4 bases and J by 2 bases, with 15 bases between them. CDR3 length equals 15 residues. Looked up from germline, CDR1 is SGHVS and CDR2 is FQNEAQ. Amplified regions were TCR beta CDR3 sequences from RNA transcripts. First-round RT-PCR targeting the TCR CDR3 was performed with the HTBI primer set. TCRdb used MiXCR to reprocess the multiplex PCR reads, holding one entry per CDR3 protein. The sample has nearly 750,000 distinct CDR3 sequences, about 35% seen once; the top ten hold less than 40%.

The sequencing sample was made of blood. The receptor comes from a woman in her thirties or forties with Graves' hyperthyroidism. V is TRBV7-8 and J is TRBJ2-7, with a weak D call TRBD1 (6 bases). CDR3 nucleotide sequence: TGTGCCAGCAGCTCGCCCTCCCGGACAGCCTACGAGCAGTACTTC. The encoded protein is CASSSPSRTAYEQYF.